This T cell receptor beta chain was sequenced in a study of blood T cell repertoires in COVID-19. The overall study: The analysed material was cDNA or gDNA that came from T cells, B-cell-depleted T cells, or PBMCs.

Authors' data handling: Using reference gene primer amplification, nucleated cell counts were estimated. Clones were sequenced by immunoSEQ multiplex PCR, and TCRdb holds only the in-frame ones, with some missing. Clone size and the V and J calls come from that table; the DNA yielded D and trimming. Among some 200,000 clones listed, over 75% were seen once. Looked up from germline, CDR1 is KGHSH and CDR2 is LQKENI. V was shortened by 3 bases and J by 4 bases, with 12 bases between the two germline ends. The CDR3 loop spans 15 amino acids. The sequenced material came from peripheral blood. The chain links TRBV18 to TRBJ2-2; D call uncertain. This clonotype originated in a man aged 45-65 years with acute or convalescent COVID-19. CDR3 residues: CASSPPASGTGELFF. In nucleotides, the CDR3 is TGTGCCAGCTCACCGCCAGCCTCAGGCACCGGGGAGCTGTTTTTT.